The 10 T cell receptor beta chains in this list originate from one sample, sequenced in a study of CDR3 diversity in severe acne. TCRdb re-called the PCR reads through MiXCR, storing one row per CDR3 protein. The sample has 79,000 or so distinct CDR3 sequences, under 55% seen once. Sequenced sample: blood. These receptors originate from a male donor with severe acne vulgaris.

Worth noting for this clonotype: Compared with germline, one end of the junction differs, possibly owing to a read error. The chain combines TRBV20-1 with TRBJ2-7; TRBD2 matches at 8 bases. From germline, CDR1 is DFQATT and CDR2 SNEGSKA (reference sequence). The CDR3 runs to 13 residues. The CDR3 region has the DNA TGCAGTACTAGAACTAGCGGTCCTGACGAGCAATACTTC. Amino acids: CSTRTSGPDEQYF.

The genes are TRBV28 and TRBJ2-1; D gene unclear. Germline V CDR1 and CDR2: MDHEN, SYDVKM. This CDR3 region has 11 residues. The V end was cut by 3 bases, the J end by 15 bases, with 12 bases between. The CDR3 nucleotides read TGTGCCAGCAGTTTTGCGGCCTTCGCGTTCTTC. Residues: CASSFAAFAFF.

Only a few counts were recorded for this clonotype. The chain employs TRBV29-1 and TRBJ1-2; maybe TRBD1 (5 bases). The V end lost 3 bases, the J end lost 8 bases, and 10 bases lay between the germline ends. From germline, CDR1 is SQVTM and CDR2 ANQGSEA. CDR3 length: 11 residues. The CDR3 region has the DNA TGCAGCGTTGACGAGGGGAGAGGCTACACCTTC. Protein: CSVDEGRGYTF.

This chain connects TRBV11-1 to TRBJ2-6; tentatively, D is TRBD1 (6 bases). The V end was cut by 5 bases, the J end by 2 bases, with 19 bases between. CDR1 SGHAT and CDR2 FQDESV come from the germline V gene (reference sequence). The CDR3 is made up of 18 amino acids. CDR3 DNA sequence: TGTGCCAGCAGCCCGCTTAACAGGGAACCGGCTGGGGCCAACGTCCTGACTTTC. It specifies CASSPLNREPAGANVLTF. The complete variable domain, with remaining parts taken from reference TRBV11-1 and TRBJ2-6, reads EAEVAQSPRYKITEKSQAVAFWCDPISGHATLYWYRQILGQGPELLVQFQDESVVDDSQLPKDRFSAERLKGVDSTLKIQPAELGDSAMYLCASSPLNREPAGANVLTFGAGSRLTVL.

This clonotype rates as medium-sized. The chain has TRBV5-1 and TRBJ2-7, with unresolved D. Looked up from germline, CDR1 is SGHRS and CDR2 is YFSETQ. Deletions cut 0 bases from V and 3 bases from J, with 10 bases between. The CDR3 has 14 residues. This CDR3 reads CASSLANAHYEQYF. For the CDR3, the DNA is TGCGCCAGCAGCTTGGCCAACGCACACTACGAGCAGTACTTC.

This chain uses TRBV24-1 with TRBJ1-1; D is possibly TRBD1 (5 bases). CDR3 length: 13 residues. Deletions cut 4 bases from V and 2 bases from J, with 7 bases between. Looked up from germline, CDR1 is KGHDR and CDR2 is SFDVKD. Written as DNA, the CDR3 is TGTGCCACCAGTGAGGGACCTAACACTGAAGCTTTCTTT. Its translation: CATSEGPNTEAFF.

This clonotype came up many times. The chain has TRBV20-1 and TRBJ2-7; D unresolved. Germline V gene data show CDR1 as DFQATT and CDR2 as SNEGSKA (reference sequence). The CDR3 is made up of 13 amino acids. V was pared by 3 bases and J by 1 base, with 10 bases between. CDR3 DNA sequence: TGCAGTGCTAGTTTTGGTTCATCCTACGAGCAGTACGTC. Protein: CSASFGSSYEQYV.

The CDR3 is CASSLSRGGETQYF. The DNA for the CDR3 is TGTGCCAGCAGCCTGTCCAGGGGAGGAGAGACCCAGTACTTC. V is TRBV3-1 and J is TRBJ2-5; D assignment may be TRBD1 or TRBD2 (6 bases each). V lost 4 bases and J lost 4, with 13 bases in between. Germline-derived CDR1 and CDR2 are LGHDT and YNNKEL (reference sequence). The CDR3 loop spans 14 amino acids.

The J gene is TRBJ2-7, the V gene TRBV7-6; 8 bases agree with TRBD1. The CDR3 covers 13 residues. J lost 6 bases, V lost 10 bases, and 11 bases had no gene match. Germline V CDR1 and CDR2: SGHVS, FNYEAQ. Here the CDR3 reads CAIAAGQGSEQYF. CDR3 sequence (DNA): TGTGCCATCGCCGCCGGACAGGGTAGCGAGCAGTACTTC.

This clonotype was recorded a few times. The chain has TRBV27 and TRBJ2-7, with D hard to call. From germline, CDR1 is MNHEY and CDR2 SMNVEV (reference sequence). The CDR3 covers 13 residues. The V and J ends lost 3 bases and 3 bases respectively, with 9 bases between them. CDR3 amino acids: CASSLSGNYEQYF. The CDR3 DNA is TGTGCCAGCAGTTTGTCCGGTAACTACGAGCAGTACTTC.